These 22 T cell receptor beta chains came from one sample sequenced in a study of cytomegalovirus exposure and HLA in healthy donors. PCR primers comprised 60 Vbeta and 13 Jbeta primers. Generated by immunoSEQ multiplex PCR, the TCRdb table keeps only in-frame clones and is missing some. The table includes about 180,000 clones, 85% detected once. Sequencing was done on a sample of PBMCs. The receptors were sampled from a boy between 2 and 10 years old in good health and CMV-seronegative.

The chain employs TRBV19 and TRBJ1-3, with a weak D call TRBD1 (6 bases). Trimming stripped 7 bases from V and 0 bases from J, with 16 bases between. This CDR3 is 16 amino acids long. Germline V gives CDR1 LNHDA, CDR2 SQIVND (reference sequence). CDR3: CASKRRQAGSGNTIYF. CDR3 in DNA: TGTGCCAGTAAACGAAGACAGGCTGGCTCTGGAAACACCATATATTTT.

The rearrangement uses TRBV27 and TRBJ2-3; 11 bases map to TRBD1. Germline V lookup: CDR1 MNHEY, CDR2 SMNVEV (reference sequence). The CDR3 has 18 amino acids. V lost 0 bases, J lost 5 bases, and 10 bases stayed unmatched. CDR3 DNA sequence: TGTGCCAGCAGTTTATCCACCTCCGGGACAGGGGGGATAGATACGCAGTATTTT. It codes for CASSLSTSGTGGIDTQYF.

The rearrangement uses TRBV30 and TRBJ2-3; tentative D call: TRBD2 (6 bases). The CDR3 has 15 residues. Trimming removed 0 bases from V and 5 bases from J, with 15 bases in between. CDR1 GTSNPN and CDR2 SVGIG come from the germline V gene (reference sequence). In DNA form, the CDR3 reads TGTGCCTGGAGTGTAAAAGGGAGGACAATAGATACGCAGTATTTT. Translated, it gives CAWSVKGRTIDTQYF.

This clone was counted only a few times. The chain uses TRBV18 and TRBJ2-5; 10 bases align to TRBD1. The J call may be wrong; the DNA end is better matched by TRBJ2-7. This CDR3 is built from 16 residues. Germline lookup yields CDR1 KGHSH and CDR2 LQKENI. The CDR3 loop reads CASSPPSGQGSYEQYF. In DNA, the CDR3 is TGTGCCAGCTCACCACCTTCGGGACAGGGGTCCTACGAGCAGTACTTC.

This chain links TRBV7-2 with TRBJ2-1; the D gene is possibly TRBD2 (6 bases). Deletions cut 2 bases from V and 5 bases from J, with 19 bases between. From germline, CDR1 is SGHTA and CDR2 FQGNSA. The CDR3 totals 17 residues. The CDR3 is CASSLRGRRGTHNEQFF. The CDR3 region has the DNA TGTGCCAGCAGCTTACGGGGTAGACGCGGGACCCACAATGAGCAGTTCTTC.

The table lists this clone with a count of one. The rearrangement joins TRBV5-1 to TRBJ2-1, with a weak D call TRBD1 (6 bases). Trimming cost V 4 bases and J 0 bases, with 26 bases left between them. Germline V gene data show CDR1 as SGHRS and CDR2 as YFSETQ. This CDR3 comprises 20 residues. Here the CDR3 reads CASSLSGVFPSLNSYNEQFF. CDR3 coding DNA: TGCGCCAGCAGCCTTTCAGGGGTCTTCCCGTCCCTGAACTCCTACAATGAGCAGTTCTTC.

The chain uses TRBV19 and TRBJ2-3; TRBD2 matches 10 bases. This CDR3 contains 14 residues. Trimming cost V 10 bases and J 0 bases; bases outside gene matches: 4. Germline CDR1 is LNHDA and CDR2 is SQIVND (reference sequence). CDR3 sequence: CATSTSGSTDTQYF. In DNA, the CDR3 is TGTGCCACCTCGACTAGCGGGAGCACAGATACGCAGTATTTT.

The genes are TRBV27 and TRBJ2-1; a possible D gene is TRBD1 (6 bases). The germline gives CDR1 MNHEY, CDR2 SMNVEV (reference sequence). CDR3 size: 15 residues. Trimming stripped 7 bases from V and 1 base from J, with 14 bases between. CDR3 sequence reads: CASTRRGRSYNEQFF. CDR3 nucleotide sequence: TGTGCCAGCACCCGCAGGGGCCGATCCTACAATGAGCAGTTCTTC.

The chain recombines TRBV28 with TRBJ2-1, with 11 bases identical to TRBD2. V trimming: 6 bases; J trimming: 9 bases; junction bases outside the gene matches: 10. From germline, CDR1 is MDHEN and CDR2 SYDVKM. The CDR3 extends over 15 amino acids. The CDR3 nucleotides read TGTGCCAGCAGACCACTAGCGGGAGAAAAGGTTGAGCAGTTCTTC. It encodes CASRPLAGEKVEQFF.

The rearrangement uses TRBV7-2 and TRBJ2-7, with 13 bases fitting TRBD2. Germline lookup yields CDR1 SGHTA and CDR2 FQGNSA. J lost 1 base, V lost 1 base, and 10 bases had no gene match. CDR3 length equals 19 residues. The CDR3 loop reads CASSLVLRLAGGGSYEQYV. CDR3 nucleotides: TGTGCCAGCAGCTTAGTCCTCAGACTAGCGGGGGGCGGGTCCTACGAGCAGTACGTC.

CDR3 bases: TGTGCCAGCAGCCGTTCCGGGGACAGTGTCTTTTTTAACACCGGGGAGCTGTTTTTT. Translation gives CASSRSGDSVFFNTGELFF. The gene calls are TRBV14 and TRBJ2-2; 7 bases map to TRBD1. Germline V gene sequence: CDR1 SGHDN, CDR2 FVKESK. The J segment lost 2 bases and the V segment lost 4 bases, leaving 16 bases of the junction unmatched. The CDR3 is 19 residues long.

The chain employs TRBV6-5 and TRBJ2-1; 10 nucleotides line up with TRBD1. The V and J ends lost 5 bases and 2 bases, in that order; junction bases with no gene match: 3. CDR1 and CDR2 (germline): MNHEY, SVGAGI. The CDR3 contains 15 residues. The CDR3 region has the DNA TGTGCCAGCAGTCCCGGGACAGGGGCCTACAATGAGCAGTTCTTC. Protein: CASSPGTGAYNEQFF.

This CDR3 reads CASSRQGGYNQPQHF. Written as DNA, the CDR3 is TGTGCCAGCAGTCGACAGGGTGGGTACAATCAGCCCCAGCATTTT. V is TRBV6-1 and J is TRBJ1-5; TRBD1 matches at 7 bases. CDR1 and CDR2 from the germline V gene are MNHNS and SASEGT. This CDR3 is built from 15 residues. Losses at the gene ends were 5 bases for V and 3 bases for J; bases not matched to a gene: 7.

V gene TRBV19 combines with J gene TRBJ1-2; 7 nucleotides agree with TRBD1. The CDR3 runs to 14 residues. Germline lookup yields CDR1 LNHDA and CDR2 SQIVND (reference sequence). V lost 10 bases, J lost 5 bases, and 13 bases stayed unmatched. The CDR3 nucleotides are TGTGCCACCTCCCCGAGACAGGGCCCTTATGGCTACACCTTC. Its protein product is CATSPRQGPYGYTF.

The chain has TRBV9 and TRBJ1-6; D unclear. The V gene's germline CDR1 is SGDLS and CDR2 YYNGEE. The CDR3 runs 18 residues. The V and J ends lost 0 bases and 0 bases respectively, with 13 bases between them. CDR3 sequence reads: CASSVGEVMSSYNSPLHF. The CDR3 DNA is TGTGCCAGCAGCGTAGGAGAGGTTATGAGCTCCTATAATTCACCCCTCCACTTT.

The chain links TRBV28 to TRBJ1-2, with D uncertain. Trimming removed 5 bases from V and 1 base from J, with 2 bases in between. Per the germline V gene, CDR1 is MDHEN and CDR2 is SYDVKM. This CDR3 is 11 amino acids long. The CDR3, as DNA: TGTGCCAGCAGTCATAACTATGGCTACACCTTC. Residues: CASSHNYGYTF.

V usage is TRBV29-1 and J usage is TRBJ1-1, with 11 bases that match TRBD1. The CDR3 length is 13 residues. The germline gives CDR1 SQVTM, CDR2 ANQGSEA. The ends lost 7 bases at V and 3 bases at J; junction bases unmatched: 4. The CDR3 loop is CSAGQGADTEAFF. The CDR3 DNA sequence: TGCAGCGCCGGACAGGGGGCAGACACTGAAGCTTTCTTT.

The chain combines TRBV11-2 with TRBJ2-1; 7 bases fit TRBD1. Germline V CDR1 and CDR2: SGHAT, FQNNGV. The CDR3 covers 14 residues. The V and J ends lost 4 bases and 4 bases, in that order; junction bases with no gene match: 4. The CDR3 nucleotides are TGTGCCAGCAGCTCTCTACAGGGGTACAATGAGCAGTTCTTC. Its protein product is CASSSLQGYNEQFF.

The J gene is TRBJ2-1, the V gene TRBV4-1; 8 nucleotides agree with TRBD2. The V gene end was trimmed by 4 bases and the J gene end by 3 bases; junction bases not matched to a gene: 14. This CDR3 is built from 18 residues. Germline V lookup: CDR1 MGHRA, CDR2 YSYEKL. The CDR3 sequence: CASSPWGESGSFYNEQFF. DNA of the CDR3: TGCGCCAGCAGCCCCTGGGGCGAGAGCGGGAGTTTCTACAATGAGCAGTTCTTC.

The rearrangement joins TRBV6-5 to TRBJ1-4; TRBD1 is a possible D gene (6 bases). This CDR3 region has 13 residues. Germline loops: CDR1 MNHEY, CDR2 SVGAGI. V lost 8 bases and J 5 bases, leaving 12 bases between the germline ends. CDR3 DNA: TGTGCCAGCGGCAACAGGGAGAATGAAAAACTGTTTTTT. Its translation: CASGNRENEKLFF.

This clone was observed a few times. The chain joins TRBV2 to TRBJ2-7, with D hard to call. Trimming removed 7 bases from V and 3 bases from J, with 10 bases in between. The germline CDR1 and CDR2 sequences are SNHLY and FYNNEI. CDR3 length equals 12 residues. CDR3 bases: TGTGCCAGCAAGAATCAGGTCTACGAGCAGTACTTC. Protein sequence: CASKNQVYEQYF.

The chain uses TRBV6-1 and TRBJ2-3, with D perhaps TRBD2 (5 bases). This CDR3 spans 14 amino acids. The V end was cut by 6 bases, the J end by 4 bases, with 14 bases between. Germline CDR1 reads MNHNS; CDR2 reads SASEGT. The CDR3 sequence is CASRNLGGADTQYF. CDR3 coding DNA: TGTGCCAGCAGGAATCTCGGAGGCGCAGATACGCAGTATTTT.